This T cell receptor (beta chain) was captured in a study of T cells in Graves' hyperthyroidism and ophthalmopathy. Germline V gene data show CDR1 as SNHLY and CDR2 as FYNNEI. Trimming pared 4 bases from V and 7 bases from J, leaving 13 bases between. This CDR3 is 13 amino acids long. Orbital computed tomography and thyroid ultrasound, together with serum TRAb and thyroxine and clinical symptoms, were used for diagnoses. Amplification of TCR beta CDR3 regions used RNA as the template. Using the HTBI primer set, a first-round RT-PCR was run on the TCR CDR3. TCRdb analysed the multiplex PCR reads with MiXCR anew, one entry per CDR3 protein. The sample records approximately 380,000 distinct CDR3 sequences, about 18% being singletons. This clonotype appeared many times.

This receptor was obtained from a man aged 18 to 29 with Graves' ophthalmopathy. The V and J genes are TRBV2 and TRBJ1-2; D gene unclear. Sequenced material: blood. The CDR3 protein is CASSGLTMSGYTF. The CDR3 bases are TGTGCCAGCAGTGGACTGACGATGAGTGGCTACACCTTC.